This T cell receptor beta chain was documented in a study of blood T cell repertoires in COVID-19. Study summary: Whether acute or convalescent, the COVID-19 samples came from the United States, Italy and Spain.

The CDR3 spans 14 residues. V shed 4 bases and J shed 2 bases, with 12 bases lying between them. Germline CDR1 SGHRS, CDR2 YFSETQ. The data were produced by immunoSEQ multiplex PCR, yet TCRdb's version contains in-frame clones alone and is incomplete. Of tens of thousands of clones detected, roughly 80% appear once; the ten largest clones hold about 3%. The sequence was obtained from a man aged 70 or older with COVID-19, enrolled during active disease. The sample was peripheral blood. V and J are TRBV5-1 and TRBJ1-1, with a possible D match to TRBD1 (5 bases). The CDR3 bases are TGCGCCAGCAGCCGCAGGGTTGATAACACTGAAGCTTTCTTT. Translating gives CASSRRVDNTEAFF.